These 11 T cell receptor beta chains originate from one sample sequenced in a study of CD8 T cells in cerebrospinal fluid in Alzheimer's disease. Reanalyzing the 10x single-cell sequencing reads, TCRdb keeps one entry per CDR3 protein, without DNA. This table holds just over 1,500 distinct CDR3 sequences. The sequencing input was cerebrospinal fluid. The receptors shown here come from a human donor in good health.

This clonotype is identified as large from frequency. The chain combines TRBV7-6 with TRBJ2-1; TCRdb's assignment of TRBD1 cannot be checked, as there is no DNA. The CDR3 spans 14 residues. Germline V lookup: CDR1 SGHVS, CDR2 FNYEAQ. The CDR3 reads CASSPTWGDNEQFF.

According to its frequency, this clonotype is medium-sized. This CDR3 reads CSVRAAQPTDTQYF. The chain employs TRBV29-1 and TRBJ2-3; the TCRdb call, TRBD2, lacks DNA for checking. Germline V lookup: CDR1 SQVTM, CDR2 ANQGSEA. This CDR3 comprises 14 residues.

This clonotype ranks as medium-sized in terms of frequency. The chain combines TRBV20-1 with TRBJ1-2. Germline V CDR1 and CDR2: DFQATT, SNEGSKA (reference sequence). This CDR3 contains 11 residues. CDR3 amino acids: CIAPGSYGYTF.

Measured by frequency, this clonotype is medium-sized. The chain couples TRBV6-6 to TRBJ2-7; TCRdb returns TRBD1, unconfirmable since there is no DNA. Germline-derived CDR1 and CDR2 are MNHNY and SVGAGI (reference sequence). This CDR3 is built from 14 residues. The CDR3 here is CASITDPPGDEQYF.

This clonotype counts as medium-sized (0.01 to 0.1%) by frequency. This rearrangement joins TRBV12-3 or TRBV12-4 to TRBJ1-2; the TCRdb D gene call, TRBD1, has no DNA to confirm it. The CDR3 runs to 13 residues. The chain's CDR3 is CASSPDRGGGYTF.

This CDR3 reads CASSPGQGGSYEQYF. This chain connects TRBV11-2 to TRBJ2-7; TCRdb selects TRBD1, and the lack of DNA leaves this call unchecked. The CDR3 length is 15 residues. Germline CDR1 and CDR2: SGHAT and FQNNGV.

This clonotype ranks as large in terms of frequency. V is TRBV6-6 and J is TRBJ2-2; TCRdb selects TRBD1, and the lack of DNA leaves this call unchecked. Germline loops: CDR1 MNHNY, CDR2 SVGAGI (reference sequence). The CDR3 has 15 residues. CDR3 loop: CASSYSRSGAGELFF.

This clonotype is called medium-sized (0.01 to 0.1%) based on its frequency. The rearrangement joins TRBV5-6 to TRBJ2-2. There are 16 residues in the CDR3. Germline V lookup: CDR1 SGHDT, CDR2 YYEEEE. The CDR3 is CASSSPFESIAGELFF. Full variable domain (remainder filled in from reference TRBV5-6 and TRBJ2-2): DAGVTQSPTHLIKTRGQQVTLRCSPKSGHDTVSWYQQALGQGPQFIFQYYEEEERQRGNFPDRFSGHQFPNYSSELNVNALLLGDSALYLCASSSPFESIAGELFFGEGSRLTVL.

Frequency places this clonotype as large. CDR3 residues: CASSFLSGGPPDTQYF. V gene TRBV11-2 combines with J gene TRBJ2-3; the TCRdb D gene call, TRBD2, has no DNA to confirm it. CDR3 length: 16 residues. CDR1 is SGHAT, CDR2 FQNNGV, per germline. Drawing the rest from reference TRBV11-2 and TRBJ2-3, the complete variable domain is EAGVAQSPRYKIIEKRQSVAFWCNPISGHATLYWYQQILGQGPKLLIQFQNNGVVDDSQLPKDRFSAERLKGVDSTLKIQPAKLEDSAVYLCASSFLSGGPPDTQYFGPGTRLTVL.

This clonotype ranks as medium-sized in terms of frequency. The genes are TRBV30 and TRBJ2-7; TCRdb's D call, TRBD2, is unchecked because there is no DNA. CDR1 and CDR2 from the germline V gene are GTSNPN and SVGIG (reference sequence). The CDR3 is 13 residues long. The chain's CDR3 is CAWVERSSYEQYF.

The chain is built from TRBV19 and TRBJ2-7. The CDR3 is 13 residues long. Germline V gene sequence: CDR1 LNHDA, CDR2 SQIVND (reference sequence). The CDR3 sequence: CASSIRYSYEQYF.